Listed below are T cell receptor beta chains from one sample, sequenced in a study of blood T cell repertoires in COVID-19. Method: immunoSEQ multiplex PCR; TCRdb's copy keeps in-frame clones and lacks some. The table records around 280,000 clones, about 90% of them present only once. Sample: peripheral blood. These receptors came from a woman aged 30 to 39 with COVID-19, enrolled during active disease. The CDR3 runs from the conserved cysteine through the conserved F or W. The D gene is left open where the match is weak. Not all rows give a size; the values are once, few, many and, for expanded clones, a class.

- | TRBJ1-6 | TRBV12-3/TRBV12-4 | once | TGTGCCAGCAGGCTTAAACGGGCCCTCCACTTT | CASRLKRALHF
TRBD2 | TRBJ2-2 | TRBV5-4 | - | TGTGCCAGCAGCCTTGGTGTGCCGACTAGCGGACCTCGGGAGCTGTTTTTT | CASSLGVPTSGPRELFF
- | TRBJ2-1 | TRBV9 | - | TGTGCCAGCAGCCATCCCAAGACAGGCTCCTACAATGAGCAGTTCTTC | CASSHPKTGSYNEQFF
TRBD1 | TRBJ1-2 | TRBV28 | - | TGTGCCAGCAGTACGACTGGACAGGGGGCGACTGGCTACACCTTC | CASSTTGQGATGYTF
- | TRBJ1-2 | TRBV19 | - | TGTGCCAGTAGTTTGATCGGGACAAACTATGGCTACACCTTC | CASSLIGTNYGYTF
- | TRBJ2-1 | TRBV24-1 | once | TGTGCCACCAGTGAGAGGGTTGAGCAGTTCTTC | CATSERVEQFF
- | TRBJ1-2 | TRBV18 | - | TGTGCCAGCTCACGCGGACAGACCCAGGGCGATGGCTACACCTTC | CASSRGQTQGDGYTF
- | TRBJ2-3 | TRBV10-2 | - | TGCGCCAGCAGTCCCCAGGCACCAACAGATACGCAGTATTTT | CASSPQAPTDTQYF
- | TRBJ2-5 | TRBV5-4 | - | TGTGCCAGCAGCTTGCCCCATTCCGGTGAGACCCAGTACTTC | CASSLPHSGETQYF
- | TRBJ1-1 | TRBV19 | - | TGTGCCAGTAGCTGGGCAGGGATAGCATCCGGCACTGAAGCTTTCTTT | CASSWAGIASGTEAFF
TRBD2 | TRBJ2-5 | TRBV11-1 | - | TGTGCCAGCAGCACTCTAGCGGCCCAAGAGACCCAGTACTTC | CASSTLAAQETQYF
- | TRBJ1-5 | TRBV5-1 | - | TGCGCCAGCAGCTTGGATACTTATAGCAATCAGCCCCAGCATTTT | CASSLDTYSNQPQHF
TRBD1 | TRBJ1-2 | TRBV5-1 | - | TGCGCCAGCAGCTCCGGACAGGGCTATGGCTACACCTTC | CASSSGQGYGYTF
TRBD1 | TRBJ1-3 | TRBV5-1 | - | TGCGCCAGCAGCTTACTGACAGGGACTGGAAACACCATATATTTT | CASSLLTGTGNTIYF
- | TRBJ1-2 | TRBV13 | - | TGTGCCAGCAGCTTACCCGACAAAAACTATGGCTACACCTTC | CASSLPDKNYGYTF
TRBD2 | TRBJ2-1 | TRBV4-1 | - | TGCGCCAGCAGCCCCCCTCTGCGCGGGGGTTCATACAATGAGCAGTTCTTC | CASSPPLRGGSYNEQFF